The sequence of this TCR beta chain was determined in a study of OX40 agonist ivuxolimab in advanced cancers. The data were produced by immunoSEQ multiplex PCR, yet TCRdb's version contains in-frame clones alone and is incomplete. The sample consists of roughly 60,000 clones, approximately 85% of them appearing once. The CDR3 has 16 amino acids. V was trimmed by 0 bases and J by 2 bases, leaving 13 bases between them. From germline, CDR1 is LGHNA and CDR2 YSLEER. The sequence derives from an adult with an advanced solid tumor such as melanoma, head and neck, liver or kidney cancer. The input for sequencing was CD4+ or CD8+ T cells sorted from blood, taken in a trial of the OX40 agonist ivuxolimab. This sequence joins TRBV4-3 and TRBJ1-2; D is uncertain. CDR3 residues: CASSQDRAWKNYGYTF. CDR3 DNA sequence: TGCGCCAGCAGCCAAGATCGGGCATGGAAGAACTATGGCTACACCTTC.